The 8 T cell receptor beta chains below come from one sample, sequenced in a study of cytomegalovirus exposure and HLA in healthy donors. The PCR contained 60 Vbeta and 13 Jbeta primers. TCRdb's copy holds only in-frame clones and misses some; the assay was immunoSEQ multiplex PCR. There are 160,000 or so clones in the sample; about two thirds occur only once, and about 2.5% lies in the top ten. Sequencing used PBMCs. The receptors derive from a human donor in good health.

The rearrangement joins TRBV30 to TRBJ2-5; the D gene is possibly TRBD2 (6 bases). Trimming removed 5 bases at V and 1 base at J, with 11 bases between. The CDR3 is made up of 13 amino acids. CDR1 and CDR2 from the germline V gene are GTSNPN and SVGIG (reference sequence). CDR3 DNA sequence: TGTGCCTGGGGAGGGGCCAGCCAAGAGACCCAGTACTTC. Its translation is CAWGGASQETQYF.

The chain uses TRBV29-1 and TRBJ1-1; D gene unclear. V lost 8 bases and J 6 bases, leaving 13 bases between the germline ends. The CDR3 sequence is 11 residues long. Germline V gene lookup returns CDR1 SQVTM and CDR2 ANQGSEA. CDR3 nucleotide sequence: TGCAGCCCCTCTTTTGGGCCTGAAGCTTTCTTT. It is translated as CSPSFGPEAFF. Filled out from reference TRBV29-1 and TRBJ1-1, the complete variable domain reads SAVISQKPSRDICQRGTSLTIQCQVDSQVTMMFWYRQQPGQSLTLIATANQGSEATYESGFVIDKFPISRPNLTFSTLTVSNMSPEDSSIYLCSPSFGPEAFFGQGTRLTVV.

The chain joins TRBV7-9 to TRBJ2-5; D might be TRBD1 (5 bases). The DNA end is more similar to TRBJ2-7, so the J call may be wrong. Germline CDR1 and CDR2: SEHNR and FQNEAQ (reference sequence). The CDR3 runs to 16 residues. This CDR3 is CASSLGWGQGNYEQYF. The CDR3 bases are TGTGCCAGCAGCTTAGGGTGGGGCCAGGGTAACTACGAGCAGTACTTC.

The genes are TRBV2 and TRBJ2-2; 9 positions match TRBD1. The germline V gene has CDR1 SNHLY and CDR2 FYNNEI. The length of the CDR3 is 16 residues. With V trimmed by 2 bases and J by 5 bases, 6 bases remained unmatched. Here the CDR3 DNA reads TGTGCCAGCAGTGAAATGGGACAGGGCGGAACCGGGGAGCTGTTTTTT. Protein sequence: CASSEMGQGGTGELFF.

This clone came up once. The V call is TRBV6-5, the J call TRBJ2-5; 8 bases are shared with TRBD2. The CDR3 totals 15 residues. The germline V gene has CDR1 MNHEY and CDR2 SVGAGI. The V segment lost 6 bases and the J segment 5 bases; nucleotides outside the gene matches: 11. DNA for the CDR3: TGTGCCAGCAGCCGCGGGGTAGCGGGGCAGGAGACCCAGTACTTC. It is translated as CASSRGVAGQETQYF.

The chain has TRBV11-2 and TRBJ1-2, with a possible D match to TRBD1 (6 bases). This CDR3 has 15 residues. The V gene's germline CDR1 is SGHAT and CDR2 FQNNGV. The ends were cut back, 5 bases at V and 5 bases at J, with 18 bases in the middle. CDR3 protein: CASSNRQALGYGYTF. CDR3 DNA sequence: TGTGCCAGCAGCAATAGACAGGCTCTGGGGTATGGCTACACCTTC.

J is TRBJ1-1 and V is TRBV6-1, with D unclear. V dropped 6 bases and J dropped 6 bases, with 11 bases sitting between them. This CDR3 has 12 amino acids. The germline gives CDR1 MNHNS, CDR2 SASEGT. The CDR3 region is CASSPERPEAFF. CDR3 DNA sequence: TGTGCCAGCAGCCCCGAGAGGCCTGAAGCTTTCTTT.

The rearrangement links TRBV7-6 to TRBJ1-1; D perhaps matches TRBD1 (5 bases). Germline CDR1 reads SGHVS; CDR2 reads FNYEAQ. Between the trimmed V and J ends, which lost 4 bases and 2 bases, there was a span of 11 bases. CDR3 length: 14 amino acids. This chain's CDR3 is CASSSQTANTEAFF. CDR3 nucleotides: TGTGCCAGCAGCTCACAGACAGCAAACACTGAAGCTTTCTTT.